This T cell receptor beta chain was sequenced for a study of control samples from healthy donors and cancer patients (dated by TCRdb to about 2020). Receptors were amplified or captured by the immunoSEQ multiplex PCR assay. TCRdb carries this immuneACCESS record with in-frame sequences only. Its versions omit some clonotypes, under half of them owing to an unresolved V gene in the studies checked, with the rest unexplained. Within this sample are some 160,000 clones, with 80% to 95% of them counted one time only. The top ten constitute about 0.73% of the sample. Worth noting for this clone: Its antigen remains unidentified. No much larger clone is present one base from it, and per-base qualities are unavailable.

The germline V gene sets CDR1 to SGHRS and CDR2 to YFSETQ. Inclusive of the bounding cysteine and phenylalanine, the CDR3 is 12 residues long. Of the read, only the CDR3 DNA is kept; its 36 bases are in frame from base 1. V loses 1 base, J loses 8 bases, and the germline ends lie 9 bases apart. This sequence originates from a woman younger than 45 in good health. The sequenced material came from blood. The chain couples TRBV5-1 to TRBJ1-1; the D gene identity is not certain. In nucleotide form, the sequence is TGCGCCAGCAGCTTGCCGGGCCCAGAAGCTTTCTTT. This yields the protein CASSLPGPEAFF.